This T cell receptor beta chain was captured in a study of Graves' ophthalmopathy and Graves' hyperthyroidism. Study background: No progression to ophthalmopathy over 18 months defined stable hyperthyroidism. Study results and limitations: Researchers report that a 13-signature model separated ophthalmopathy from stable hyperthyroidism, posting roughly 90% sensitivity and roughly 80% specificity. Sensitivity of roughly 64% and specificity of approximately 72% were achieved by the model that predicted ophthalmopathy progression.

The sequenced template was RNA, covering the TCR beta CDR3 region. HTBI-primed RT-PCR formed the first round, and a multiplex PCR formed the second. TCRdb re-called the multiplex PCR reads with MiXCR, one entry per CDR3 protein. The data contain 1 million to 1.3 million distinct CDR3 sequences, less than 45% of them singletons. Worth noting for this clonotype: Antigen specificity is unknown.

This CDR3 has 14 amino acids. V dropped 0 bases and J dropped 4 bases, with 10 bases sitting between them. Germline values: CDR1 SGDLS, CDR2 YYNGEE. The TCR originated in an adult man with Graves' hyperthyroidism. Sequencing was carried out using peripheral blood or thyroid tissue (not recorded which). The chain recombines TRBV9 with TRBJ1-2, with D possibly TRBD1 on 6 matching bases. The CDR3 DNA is TGTGCCAGCAGCGTAGACACAGGGACCTATGGCTACACCTTC. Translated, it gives CASSVDTGTYGYTF.